This T cell receptor (beta chain) was captured by sequencing in a study of blood T cells in healthy people across ages. About the research overall: T cells yielded about one barcoded beta molecule per two cells through template switching.

With 0 bases clipped from V and 9 bases from J, the junction kept 12 bases outside the gene matches. The germline CDR1 and CDR2 sequences are LGHNA and YNFKEQ. The CDR3 has 17 residues. Next came a second PCR, run for about 6 to 11 cycles, which used a sample-barcoded 5' primer along with a J-beta primer mix. TCRdb used MiXCR to reprocess the 5' RACE reads, holding one entry per CDR3 protein. Of 650,000 to 800,000 distinct CDR3 sequences in the sample, about 50% are singletons; the top ten hold 13%. Per sample, extraction of total RNA gave at least 5.5 micrograms in every case. Sequencing was carried out using blood. This chain joins TRBV4-2 and TRBJ2-1, with TRBD2 matching 9 bases. The receptor comes from a woman aged 80 or older in good health. The CDR3, as DNA: TGTGCCAGCAGCCAAGAAGGAGCGGGGGGCCCGCGCGCTGAGCAGTTCTTC. As protein: CASSQEGAGGPRAEQFF.